This entry describes one T cell receptor beta chain. Profiled with immunoSEQ multiplex PCR; TCRdb holds only in-frame clones, not every one. The table shows more than 250,000 clones, with about 82% occurring only once. Germline loops: CDR1 SGHTA, CDR2 FQGTGA. This CDR3 is built from 16 residues. V was trimmed by 4 bases and J by 4 bases, leaving 20 bases between them. These data originate in a study of blood T cell repertoires in COVID-19. On the study more broadly: Some COVID-19 samples were acute and others convalescent; all came from the United States, Italy and Spain.

Material for sequencing was peripheral blood. The sequence was obtained from a woman between 45 and 60 years old with acute or convalescent COVID-19. The chain is built from TRBV7-3 and TRBJ2-7; TRBD2 is a possible D gene (7 bases). The CDR3 sequence: CASSWTGGQGAYEQYF. As DNA, the CDR3 is TGTGCCAGCAGCTGGACGGGGGGACAAGGAGCGTACGAGCAGTACTTC.